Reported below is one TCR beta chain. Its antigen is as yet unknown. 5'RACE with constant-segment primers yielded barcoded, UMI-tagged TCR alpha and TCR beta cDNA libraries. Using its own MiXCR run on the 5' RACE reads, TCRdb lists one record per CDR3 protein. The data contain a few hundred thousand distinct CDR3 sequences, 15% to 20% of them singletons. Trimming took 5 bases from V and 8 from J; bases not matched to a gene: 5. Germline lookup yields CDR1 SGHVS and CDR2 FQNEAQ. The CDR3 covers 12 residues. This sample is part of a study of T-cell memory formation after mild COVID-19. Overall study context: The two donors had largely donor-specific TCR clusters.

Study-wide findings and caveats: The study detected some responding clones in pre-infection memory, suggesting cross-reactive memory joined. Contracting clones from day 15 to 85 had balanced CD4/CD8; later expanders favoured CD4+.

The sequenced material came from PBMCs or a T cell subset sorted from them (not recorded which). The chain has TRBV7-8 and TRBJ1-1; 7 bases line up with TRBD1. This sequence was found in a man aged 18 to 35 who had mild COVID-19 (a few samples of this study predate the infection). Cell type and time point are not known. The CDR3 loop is CASSLTGVEAFF. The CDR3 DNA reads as TGTGCCAGCAGCCTCACAGGGGTGGAAGCTTTCTTT.